Shown below are 21 T cell receptor beta chains from a single sample sequenced in a study of T cells expressing NK-cell markers (dated by TCRdb to the early 2020s). Library preparation employed 5' RACE. The run used an Illumina HiSeq 2000. Once TCRdb had reprocessed the reads, it stored one entry per CDR3 protein sequence and supplied no DNA. This sample's clone table shows roughly 380,000 distinct CDR3 sequences. Roughly 5.2% of the sample belongs to the ten largest clones. The specimen sequenced was blood T cells: a sorted CD56 or NKG2C T cell subset, CD4+ or CD8+ T cells, or bulk PBMC T cells (not recorded which). All receptors derive from a man between 18 and 69 years old in good health.

The genes are TRBV6-1 and TRBJ2-5; the TCRdb call, TRBD2, lacks DNA for checking. This CDR3 has 16 residues. Germline CDR1 reads MNHNS; CDR2 reads SASEGT. CDR3 protein: CASRSLVSGEMATQYF.

The CDR3 here is CASSLQGRMNTEAFF. The V gene is TRBV7-2, the J gene TRBJ1-1. Germline V CDR1 and CDR2: SGHTA, FQGNSA. The CDR3 sequence is 15 residues long.

The genes are TRBV5-1 and TRBJ1-1. The CDR3 is made up of 13 amino acids. Germline CDR1 reads SGHRS; CDR2 reads YFSETQ. The CDR3 is CASNEYPNTEAFF. Full variable domain (rest looked up from reference TRBV5-1 and TRBJ1-1): KAGVTQTPRYLIKTRGQQVTLSCSPISGHRSVSWYQQTPGQGLQFLFEYFSETQRNKGNFPGRFSGRQFSNSRSEMNVSTLELGDSALYLCASNEYPNTEAFFGQGTRLTVV.

V is TRBV20-1 and J is TRBJ1-5; TCRdb lists TRBD1, though no DNA is available to test this call. Germline values: CDR1 DFQATT, CDR2 SNEGSKA (reference sequence). CDR3 length equals 16 residues. This chain's CDR3 is CSASPGQGYSNQPQHF.

V and J are TRBV12-3 or TRBV12-4 and TRBJ1-4; TCRdb's D call of TRBD1 is untestable without DNA. The CDR3 spans 15 residues. This chain's CDR3 is CASSFRGQGNEKLFF.

The gene calls are TRBV20-1 and TRBJ2-3; without DNA, the TCRdb call of TRBD2 cannot be checked. Germline V gene sequence: CDR1 DFQATT, CDR2 SNEGSKA (reference sequence). This CDR3 contains 17 residues. The CDR3 sequence: CSDSPGFSGGRGDTQYF.

The chain is built from TRBV6-1 and TRBJ2-3; TCRdb proposes TRBD1, but this gene call is untestable without DNA. The CDR3 contains 14 residues. CDR1 and CDR2 (germline): MNHNS, SASEGT. CDR3: CASSATPGVGTQYF.

The CDR3 loop reads CASSVATSGGAGDTQYF. The chain carries TRBV9 and TRBJ2-3; TCRdb's assignment of TRBD2 cannot be checked, as there is no DNA. The CDR3 length is 17 residues. Germline assignment: CDR1 SGDLS and CDR2 YYNGEE.

J is TRBJ2-7 and V is TRBV20-1; TCRdb lists TRBD1, though no DNA is available to test this call. The CDR3 is made up of 15 amino acids. The V gene's germline CDR1 is DFQATT and CDR2 SNEGSKA (reference sequence). The CDR3 loop reads CSARGRTPRGYEQYF.

The V call is TRBV27, the J call TRBJ2-5. This CDR3 comprises 16 residues. Per the germline V gene, CDR1 is MNHEY and CDR2 is SMNVEV (reference sequence). The CDR3: CASSPSTGRLQETQYF.

The rearrangement links TRBV7-9 to TRBJ2-1; TCRdb proposes TRBD2, but this gene call is untestable without DNA. This CDR3 contains 16 residues. The germline gives CDR1 SEHNR, CDR2 FQNEAQ (reference sequence). CDR3 loop: CASSPLGGSKYNEQFF. Full variable domain (outside the CDR3, taken from reference TRBV7-9 and TRBJ2-1): DTGVSQNPRHKITKRGQNVTFRCDPISEHNRLYWYRQTLGQGPEFLTYFQNEAQLEKSRLLSDRFSAERPKGSFSTLEIQRTEQGDSAMYLCASSPLGGSKYNEQFFGPGTRLTVL.

V is TRBV5-5 and J is TRBJ2-7; TCRdb designates TRBD2, a call that cannot be tested without DNA. Germline loops: CDR1 SGHKS, CDR2 YYEKEE (reference sequence). The CDR3 totals 18 residues. Here the CDR3 reads CASSLATITGGPSYEQYF.

The CDR3 here is CAISERWPDYNSPLHF. The J gene is TRBJ1-6, the V gene TRBV10-3. The CDR3 contains 16 residues. Germline V gene lookup returns CDR1 ENHRY and CDR2 SYGVKD.

This rearrangement joins TRBV5-1 to TRBJ2-5; TCRdb names TRBD1, which stays unverified in the absence of DNA. Germline CDR1 is SGHRS and CDR2 is YFSETQ. The CDR3 sequence is 17 residues long. The CDR3 loop is CASSLQPGQGARETQYF. Full variable domain (outside the CDR3, taken from reference TRBV5-1 and TRBJ2-5): KAGVTQTPRYLIKTRGQQVTLSCSPISGHRSVSWYQQTPGQGLQFLFEYFSETQRNKGNFPGRFSGRQFSNSRSEMNVSTLELGDSALYLCASSLQPGQGARETQYFGPGTRLLVL.

The chain has TRBV6-2 or TRBV6-3 and TRBJ1-5; as DNA is missing, the TRBD1 call by TCRdb cannot be tested. Per the germline V gene, CDR1 is MNHEY and CDR2 is SVGEGT. The CDR3 spans 16 residues. The CDR3 here is CASRQTGVYSNQPQHF.

This sequence joins TRBV3-1 and TRBJ1-2; the D call of TRBD1 rests on TCRdb alone, since no DNA is present to check it. This CDR3 contains 15 residues. Per germline, CDR1 LGHDT and CDR2 YNNKEL (reference sequence). The chain's CDR3 is CASSQPGRINYGYTF.

The V and J genes are TRBV20-1 and TRBJ2-2; TCRdb's D call, TRBD2, is unchecked because there is no DNA. The CDR3 is made up of 12 amino acids. Germline CDR1 and CDR2: DFQATT and SNEGSKA (reference sequence). The CDR3 spells CSAVGGAGELFF.

This chain's CDR3 is CASSLALGSGGAYEQYF. The V call is TRBV28, the J call TRBJ2-7; TCRdb designates TRBD2, a call that cannot be tested without DNA. Germline V gene sequence: CDR1 MDHEN, CDR2 SYDVKM. The CDR3 is 17 amino acids.

The rearrangement links TRBV11-1 to TRBJ1-1; with no DNA, the TCRdb D assignment of TRBD1 cannot be verified. The CDR3 length is 12 residues. The germline V gene encodes CDR1 SGHAT and CDR2 FQDESV (reference sequence). Here the CDR3 reads CASSPRAGPAFF.

This chain links TRBV12-3 or TRBV12-4 with TRBJ2-4; with no DNA, the TCRdb D assignment of TRBD1 cannot be verified. This CDR3 spans 14 amino acids. The CDR3: CASSLLGGKNIQYF.

The chain joins TRBV9 to TRBJ2-3; absent DNA, TCRdb's TRBD1 call cannot be checked. The CDR3 consists of 16 residues. Germline V lookup: CDR1 SGDLS, CDR2 YYNGEE. CDR3 region: CASSAPRGGVRNTQYF.